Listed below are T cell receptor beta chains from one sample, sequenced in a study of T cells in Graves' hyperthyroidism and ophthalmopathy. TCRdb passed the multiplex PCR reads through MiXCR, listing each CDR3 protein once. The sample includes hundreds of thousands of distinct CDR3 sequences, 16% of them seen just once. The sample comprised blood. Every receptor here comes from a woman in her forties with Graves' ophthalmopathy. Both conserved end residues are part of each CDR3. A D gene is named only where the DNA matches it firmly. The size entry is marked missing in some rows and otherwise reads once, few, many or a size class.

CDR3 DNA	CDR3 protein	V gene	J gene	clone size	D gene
TGTGCCAGCAGTCCCCGGACAGGGCGGTACGAGCAGTACTTC	CASSPRTGRYEQYF	TRBV27	TRBJ2-7	-	TRBD1
TGTGCCAGCAGCCAGAACTTAGTTGGCTCTGAAGCTTTCTTT	CASSQNLVGSEAFF	TRBV7-9	TRBJ1-1	many	-
TGCAGCGTTGGGTTGACTAGCGGGAACGAGCAGTACTTC	CSVGLTSGNEQYF	TRBV29-1	TRBJ2-7	-	TRBD2
TGTGCCAGCAGCGTAGCCGGAATCTCCTACGAGCAGTACTTC	CASSVAGISYEQYF	TRBV9	TRBJ2-7	-	-
TGCGCCAGCAGACTCGGACGGAACCAAGAGACCCAGTACTTC	CASRLGRNQETQYF	TRBV5-1	TRBJ2-5	many	-
TGTGCCAGCTCACCTCCCAATAGCGACACAGATACGCAGTATTTT	CASSPPNSDTDTQYF	TRBV18	TRBJ2-3	many	-
TGTGCCAGAAAGAAGGGAGATACGCAGTATTTT	CARKKGDTQYF	TRBV2	TRBJ2-3	-	-
TGTGCCAGCTCACCCGGGGGGGTTCAGCCCCAGCATTTT	CASSPGGVQPQHF	TRBV19	TRBJ1-5	many	-
TGTGCCAGTAGTATAGAGGGCAGATACAATGAGCAGTTCTTC	CASSIEGRYNEQFF	TRBV19	TRBJ2-1	-	-
TGCGCCAGCAGCTTAGGGGGCATGTCTCAAGAGACCCAGTACTTC	CASSLGGMSQETQYF	TRBV5-1	TRBJ2-5	-	TRBD1
TGCGCCAGCAGCTTGACAGGGTCGAACACTGAAGCTTTCTTT	CASSLTGSNTEAFF	TRBV5-1	TRBJ1-1	many	-